This TCR beta chain emerged from a study of T cells in Graves' hyperthyroidism and ophthalmopathy. This clonotype was seen a handful of times. Antigen specificity is unknown. The junction departs from germline at one end; a sequencing error may be responsible. Patients having uncontrolled infection, another autoimmune disease, pregnancy or lactation were not included. The diagnoses drew upon clinical symptoms, serum thyroxine and TRAb, thyroid ultrasound and orbital computed tomography. Amplification of TCR beta CDR3 regions was performed using RNA transcripts as template. When the TCR CDR3 underwent first-round RT-PCR, the HTBI primer set was used. TCRdb re-called the multiplex PCR reads through MiXCR, storing one row per CDR3 protein. The sample contains under 400,000 distinct CDR3 sequences, around 14% of which appear only once. Findings of the study overall: Most thyroid clonotypes expanded above 0.001 were also detected in blood.

This CDR3 comprises 15 residues. Germline values: CDR1 SSHAT, CDR2 FNYEAQ (reference sequence). The clonotype comes from a woman aged 18-29 years with Graves' hyperthyroidism that later progressed to Graves' ophthalmopathy. This chain connects TRBV7-7 to TRBJ2-1, with D perhaps TRBD2 (5 bases). Material: blood. The CDR3, as DNA: TGTGCTAGCAGCTTAAACCCGGACTTCAACAATGAGCAGTTCTTC. Amino acid sequence: CASSLNPDFNNEQFF.